The 22 T cell receptor beta chains in this list originate from one sample, sequenced in a study of regulatory T cells in long-lasting Graves disease. Time point denoted: newly diagnosed GD, antithyroid drugs for less than 3 months. The TCR library was prepared using RNA isolated from PBMCs. Libraries of TCR beta came from iRepertoire HTBI primers plus Arm-PCR of CDR3 regions. One entry per CDR3 protein, called by TCRdb with MiXCR from the multiplex PCR reads. The table has hundreds of thousands of distinct CDR3 sequences, roughly 15% seen once. The data also belong to a second study, concerning T cells in Graves' hyperthyroidism and ophthalmopathy.

The input for sequencing was peripheral blood mononuclear cells (PBMCs), taken at new diagnosis, from a patient treated with antithyroid drugs. These receptors were collected from a woman in her twenties or thirties with Graves disease.

This chain uses TRBV5-1 with TRBJ2-7; TRBD1 matches 11 bases. Germline V gives CDR1 SGHRS, CDR2 YFSETQ. V shed 5 bases, J shed 3 bases, and the junction held 1 base outside the gene matches. CDR3 length: 13 amino acids. The CDR3 DNA reads as TGCGCCAGCAGGGGACAGGGGGGCTACGAGCAGTACTTC. Its translation: CASRGQGGYEQYF.

This clonotype turned up a few times. The CDR3 loop is CASSHPGQPYEQYF. The CDR3 region has the DNA TGTGCCAGCAGCCATCCGGGACAGCCCTACGAGCAGTACTTC. The chain employs TRBV14 and TRBJ2-7, with 7 bases fitting TRBD1. Germline lookup yields CDR1 SGHDN and CDR2 FVKESK. The CDR3 runs 14 residues. With V trimmed by 3 bases and J by 2 bases, 4 bases remained unmatched.

This clonotype has only a few counts. V usage is TRBV7-8 and J usage is TRBJ2-1, with TRBD2 matching 10 bases. Trimming cost V 5 bases and J 3 bases; bases outside gene matches: 7. Germline values: CDR1 SGHVS, CDR2 FQNEAQ. The CDR3 loop spans 16 amino acids. DNA for the CDR3: TGTGCCAGCAGCACCGTTCGACTAGCGGGCTACAATGAGCAGTTCTTC. This encodes CASSTVRLAGYNEQFF.

The V and J genes are TRBV27 and TRBJ1-5, with D unclear. This CDR3 is 14 amino acids long. With 5 bases removed from V and 1 base from J, the gap between germline ends came to 9 bases. Germline CDR1 reads MNHEY; CDR2 reads SMNVEV (reference sequence). The CDR3 here is CASSEERSNQPQHF. Here the CDR3 DNA reads TGTGCCAGCAGTGAGGAAAGGAGCAATCAGCCCCAGCATTTT.

Concerning this clonotype itself: The junction and the germline gene differ at one end; a read error may be behind it. This sequence joins TRBV4-2 and TRBJ1-2, with 10 bases that match TRBD1. The germline CDR1 and CDR2 sequences are LGHNA and YNFKEQ. This CDR3 comprises 14 residues. The CDR3 DNA sequence: TGTGCCAGCAGCCTCCACATCCAGGGACAGGGGATCAACTTC. Translated, it gives CASSLHIQGQGINF.

The sample holds a few counts of this clonotype. The rearrangement joins TRBV6-5 to TRBJ1-1; possible D gene TRBD1, 5 bases. The CDR3 sequence is 15 residues long. Germline V gives CDR1 MNHEY, CDR2 SVGAGI. Deletions cut 0 bases from V and 6 bases from J, with 14 bases between. DNA for the CDR3: TGTGCCAGCAGTTACTCGTCCGCTATAGGGGCTGAAGCTTTCTTT. Its protein is CASSYSSAIGAEAFF.

The chain links TRBV20-1 to TRBJ2-1; TRBD2 agrees at 10 bases. The germline CDR1 and CDR2 sequences are DFQATT and SNEGSKA (reference sequence). Losses at the gene ends were 3 bases for V and 0 bases for J; bases not matched to a gene: 5. The CDR3 length is 16 residues. The CDR3 is CSARGASGGSYNEQFF. Here the CDR3 DNA reads TGCAGTGCTAGGGGGGCTAGCGGGGGCTCCTACAATGAGCAGTTCTTC.

In the case of this clonotype: Since a far larger clone is one base different, this is likely a read error. The V gene is TRBV6-2 or TRBV6-3, the J gene TRBJ1-1; D unresolved. Germline V gene sequence: CDR1 MNHEY, CDR2 SVGEGT. The CDR3 is 11 amino acids. V was pared by 6 bases and J by 1 base, with 3 bases between. This CDR3 is CASRPNTEAFF. The DNA of the CDR3 is TGTGCCAGCAGACCGAACACTGAAGCTTTCTTT.

This clonotype was observed at least ten times. V is TRBV28 and J is TRBJ2-1; tentatively, D is TRBD1 (5 bases). The CDR3 length is 12 residues. The V end was cut by 5 bases, the J end by 7 bases, with 9 bases between. CDR1 and CDR2 (germline): MDHEN, SYDVKM. Here the CDR3 reads CASSPGFNEQFF. The CDR3 nucleotides are TGTGCCAGCAGTCCAGGGTTTAATGAGCAGTTCTTC.

A remark on this clonotype: Being one base from a much bigger clone, this may be a read error. This rearrangement joins TRBV6-1 to TRBJ1-1; the D gene is possibly TRBD1 (5 bases). Germline V CDR1 and CDR2: MNHNS, SASEGT. V was shortened by 9 bases and J by 3 bases, with 23 bases between the two germline ends. The CDR3 has 16 residues. The CDR3 DNA reads TGTGCCAGTTGGCCTTTTCCGGGACCTAGGGACACTGAAGCTTTCTTT. It yields the protein CASWPFPGPRDTEAFF.

There are many counts of this clonotype. The chain links TRBV5-1 to TRBJ1-2; D gene unclear. CDR3 size: 13 residues. The germline gives CDR1 SGHRS, CDR2 YFSETQ. V dropped 9 bases and J dropped 6 bases, with 18 bases sitting between them. The CDR3 is CAIPTEQKHGYTF. The CDR3 DNA reads TGCGCCATCCCCACGGAACAGAAGCATGGCTACACCTTC. Full variable domain (remainder filled in from reference TRBV5-1 and TRBJ1-2): KAGVTQTPRYLIKTRGQQVTLSCSPISGHRSVSWYQQTPGQGLQFLFEYFSETQRNKGNFPGRFSGRQFSNSRSEMNVSTLELGDSALYLCAIPTEQKHGYTFGSGTRLTVV.

This clonotype was seen at least ten times. The V call is TRBV11-2, the J call TRBJ2-1; a possible D gene is TRBD2 (6 bases). Germline CDR1 SGHAT, CDR2 FQNNGV. V dropped 7 bases and J dropped 2 bases, with 18 bases sitting between them. The CDR3 loop spans 16 amino acids. The CDR3 nucleotides are TGTGCCAGCACCCTGGGTGGGGGGACCGCCTACAATGAGCAGTTCTTC. Translating it yields CASTLGGGTAYNEQFF.

This clonotype was counted many times. The J gene is TRBJ2-7, the V gene TRBV20-1, with D perhaps matching TRBD2 (7 bases). CDR1 is DFQATT, CDR2 SNEGSKA, per germline (reference sequence). V dropped 8 bases and J dropped 9 bases, with 26 bases sitting between them. The CDR3 extends over 14 amino acids. For the CDR3, the DNA is TGCAGTACAGAAGTGGGGGGGCCCCCTACGAGGCAGTACTTC. The encoded protein is CSTEVGGPPTRQYF.

This clonotype was detected a few times. A read error may account for a junction end that differs from germline. V and J are TRBV5-1 and TRBJ1-4; D might be TRBD1 (6 bases). The CDR3 length is 15 residues. Germline V gives CDR1 SGHRS, CDR2 YFSETQ. The CDR3 bases are TGTGCCAGCAGCTTGGCAGGGGAGGGGTATGAAAAACTGTTTTTT. Encoded protein: CASSLAGEGYEKLFF. Supplemented by reference TRBV5-1 and TRBJ1-4, the full variable domain reads KAGVTQTPRYLIKTRGQQVTLSCSPISGHRSVSWYQQTPGQGLQFLFEYFSETQRNKGNFPGRFSGRQFSNSRSEMNVSTLELGDSALYLCASSLAGEGYEKLFFGSGTQLSVL.

V usage is TRBV20-1 and J usage is TRBJ2-1, with D possibly being TRBD2 (6 bases). The CDR3 covers 14 residues. V dropped 5 bases and J dropped 1 base, with 12 bases sitting between them. Germline assignment: CDR1 DFQATT and CDR2 SNEGSKA (reference sequence). Here the CDR3 reads CSAPERASYNEQFF. CDR3 sequence (DNA): TGCAGTGCTCCCGAGCGGGCTTCCTACAATGAGCAGTTCTTC.

The V call is TRBV29-1, the J call TRBJ2-7; a weak D match, TRBD2 (6 bases). Germline CDR1 reads SQVTM; CDR2 reads ANQGSEA. The CDR3 sequence is 18 residues long. V lost 0 bases to trimming and J lost 3 bases, with 24 bases between them. This chain's CDR3 is CSVEDFGSGRDSGYEQYF. As DNA, the CDR3 is TGCAGCGTTGAAGATTTCGGGAGTGGAAGGGATAGTGGCTACGAGCAGTACTTC.

The rearrangement joins TRBV5-1 to TRBJ2-3; D gene unclear. V was clipped by 0 bases and J by 2 bases, with 16 bases between them. Per germline, CDR1 SGHRS and CDR2 YFSETQ. The length of the CDR3 is 17 residues. The CDR3 sequence: CASSLEGQARFTDTQYF. CDR3 sequence (DNA): TGCGCCAGCAGCTTGGAGGGCCAGGCTCGGTTCACAGATACGCAGTATTTT.

This clonotype was seen only a few times. This chain joins TRBV5-1 and TRBJ2-1, with unresolved D. Trimming took 4 bases from V and 2 from J, leaving 10 bases between them. The CDR3 covers 14 residues. Germline CDR1 reads SGHRS; CDR2 reads YFSETQ. The CDR3 DNA reads TGCGCCAGCAGCCCCCCAATCGCCTACAATGAGCAGTTCTTC. Protein product: CASSPPIAYNEQFF.

The chain uses TRBV7-8 and TRBJ2-3; D is undetermined. The CDR3 consists of 13 residues. Trimming cost V 6 bases and J 7 bases, with 14 bases left between them. CDR1 and CDR2 from the germline V gene are SGHVS and FQNEAQ. The CDR3 nucleotides read TGTGCCAGCAGTTCTCCCCCCTACTATACGCAGTATTTT. As protein: CASSSPPYYTQYF.

This clonotype was observed many times. The chain is built from TRBV3-1 and TRBJ1-4; D is uncertain. The V end lost 2 bases, the J end lost 4 bases, and 11 bases lay between the germline ends. The germline CDR1 and CDR2 sequences are LGHDT and YNNKEL (reference sequence). CDR3 length: 15 amino acids. The CDR3 sequence: CASSQLARHNEKLFF. CDR3 DNA sequence: TGTGCCAGCAGCCAACTCGCCCGTCATAATGAAAAACTGTTTTTT.

This clonotype was recorded many times. The DNA for the CDR3 is TGCGCCAGCAGCTTGGGGTTCGGTGAAAAACTGTTTTTT. Residues: CASSLGFGEKLFF. The chain recombines TRBV5-1 with TRBJ1-4; D unresolved. The CDR3 is made up of 13 amino acids. Trimming cost V 0 bases and J 7 bases, with 7 bases left between them. In germline, CDR1 is SGHRS, CDR2 YFSETQ. Looking up the rest from reference TRBV5-1 and TRBJ1-4 gives the full variable domain: KAGVTQTPRYLIKTRGQQVTLSCSPISGHRSVSWYQQTPGQGLQFLFEYFSETQRNKGNFPGRFSGRQFSNSRSEMNVSTLELGDSALYLCASSLGFGEKLFFGSGTQLSVL.

This clonotype was detected a few times. V gene TRBV6-4 combines with J gene TRBJ2-7; tentative D call: TRBD1 (6 bases). Between the trimmed V and J ends, which lost 6 bases and 3 bases, there was a span of 12 bases. This CDR3 is 13 amino acids long. Germline V CDR1 and CDR2: MRHNA, SNTAGT. CDR3 in DNA: TGTGCCAGCAGATTGACAGGTCTCTACGAGCAGTACTTC. The encoded protein is CASRLTGLYEQYF.